This T cell receptor (beta chain) was recovered during a study of CD8 T cells in Susac syndrome. The wider study: Within the sequenced group of Susac syndrome patients, roughly 6 showed active disease and about eight were in remission. The Susac syndrome patients were therapy-naive, on corticosteroids, or on intravenous immunoglobulin alone at blood draw.

This clonotype was seen just once. Random hexamers primed reverse transcription of about 0.45 to 1 ug RNA. immunoSEQ multiplex PCR amplified TCR beta CDR3 across 54 Vbeta, 13 Jbeta. TCRdb ran MiXCR on the immunoSEQ multiplex PCR reads and lists one entry per CDR3 protein. The table lists 70,000 to 85,000 distinct CDR3 sequences, 95% to 96% of them singletons. Sequencing of TCR beta covered CD8+ and CD4+ T cells obtained from blood. CDR3 length equals 14 residues. The ends lost 1 base at V and 4 bases at J; junction bases unmatched: 4. Germline CDR1 and CDR2: KGHSY and FQNENV. The rearrangement links TRBV16 to TRBJ2-7, with 7 bases identical to TRBD1. Source material: CD8+ T cells from PBMCs. The TCR was taken from a human donor with Susac syndrome. CDR3 protein: CASSQLLDRYEQYV. Here the CDR3 DNA reads TGTGCCAGCAGCCAATTGCTGGACAGGTACGAGCAGTACGTC.